Shown below are 28 T cell receptor beta chains from a single sample sequenced in a study of cytomegalovirus exposure and HLA in healthy donors. 13 Jbeta primers and 60 Vbeta primers were used for the PCR. Profiled with immunoSEQ multiplex PCR; TCRdb holds only in-frame clones, not every one. The table for this sample gives approximately 100,000 clones. Sequencing used PBMCs. These receptors were obtained from a man aged 45-65 years in good health and CMV-seronegative.

This chain links TRBV2 with TRBJ2-5, with 7 positions matching TRBD1. This CDR3 is built from 12 residues. V lost 10 bases and J lost 5; bases outside the gene matches: 7. The V gene's germline CDR1 is SNHLY and CDR2 FYNNEI. The CDR3 DNA is TGTGCCATAGACAGGGTAGGCGAGACCCAGTACTTC. Its translation: CAIDRVGETQYF.

This rearrangement joins TRBV6-5 to TRBJ2-7, with TRBD2 as a possible D gene (6 bases). The CDR3 runs 15 residues. V lost 5 bases and J lost 2, with 16 bases in between. Per germline, CDR1 MNHEY and CDR2 SVGAGI. CDR3 DNA: TGTGCCAGCAGTACAGGACCTGGAGGGGCCTACGAGCAGTACTTC. Protein sequence: CASSTGPGGAYEQYF.

On this clone: Its ends do not fully match the called genes, so a read error is possible. The J gene is TRBJ2-1, the V gene TRBV30, with unresolved D. In germline, CDR1 is GTSNPN, CDR2 SVGIG (reference sequence). This CDR3 has 17 residues. DNA for the CDR3: TGTGCCTGGAGCCAACGGTCACAGAGAAGCTCCGACAATGAGCAGTTCTTC. This translates into CAWSQRSQRSSDNEQFF.

The chain employs TRBV4-3 and TRBJ2-7, with D hard to call. V lost 0 bases and J lost 4, with 10 bases in between. Germline V CDR1 and CDR2: LGHNA, YSLEER. The CDR3 is 14 residues long. CDR3 sequence: CASSQDLGLYEQYF. DNA for the CDR3: TGCGCCAGCAGCCAAGATCTGGGCTTGTACGAGCAGTACTTC.

V gene TRBV19 combines with J gene TRBJ2-3; the match to TRBD1 covers 7 bases. With V trimmed by 4 bases and J by 1 base, 8 bases remained unmatched. The V gene's germline CDR1 is LNHDA and CDR2 SQIVND (reference sequence). The CDR3 consists of 16 residues. The CDR3 bases are TGTGCCAGTAGTAAGGACTCAGGGGGAGGCACAGATACGCAGTATTTT. Translation gives CASSKDSGGGTDTQYF.

V is TRBV18 and J is TRBJ1-1; tentative D call: TRBD1 (5 bases). Germline lookup yields CDR1 KGHSH and CDR2 LQKENI. CDR3 length: 14 amino acids. The V end lost 6 bases, the J end lost 0 bases, and 11 bases lay between the germline ends. Written as DNA, the CDR3 is TGTGCCAGCTCCCGGGGGGGTATGAACACTGAAGCTTTCTTT. It translates to CASSRGGMNTEAFF.

The J gene is TRBJ1-2, the V gene TRBV27; tentative D call: TRBD1 (5 bases). From germline, CDR1 is MNHEY and CDR2 SMNVEV (reference sequence). There are 15 residues in the CDR3. V dropped 3 bases and J dropped 8 bases, with 19 bases sitting between them. The CDR3 nucleotides read TGTGCCAGCAGTTTCAGGCGGGACGATGCAAACGGCTACACCTTC. Translating gives CASSFRRDDANGYTF.

The chain is built from TRBV5-1 and TRBJ2-7; 12 nucleotides align to TRBD2. The CDR3 has 16 residues. Germline trimming cut 0 bases from V and 4 bases from J; bases unmatched to any gene: 5. From germline, CDR1 is SGHRS and CDR2 YFSETQ. CDR3 in DNA: TGCGCCAGCAGCTTGGTAGCTAGCGGGGGGGCATACGAGCAGTACTTC. This encodes CASSLVASGGAYEQYF.

J is TRBJ1-3 and V is TRBV7-9, with D hard to call. Deletions cut 5 bases from V and 2 bases from J, with 13 bases between. The CDR3 loop spans 15 amino acids. Germline-derived CDR1 and CDR2 are SEHNR and FQNEAQ (reference sequence). CDR3 bases: TGTGCCAGCAGCCCACGGGTCGTAGCTGGAAACACCATATATTTT. It specifies CASSPRVVAGNTIYF.

The chain couples TRBV11-2 to TRBJ1-1; D ambiguous. The CDR3 contains 15 residues. V dropped 5 bases and J dropped 2 bases, with 15 bases sitting between them. The germline gives CDR1 SGHAT, CDR2 FQNNGV. CDR3 in amino acids: CASSHLPGSNTEAFF. CDR3 nucleotide sequence: TGTGCCAGCAGCCACCTGCCTGGGAGCAACACTGAAGCTTTCTTT.

About this clone: The junction departs from the called germline gene at one end, perhaps through a read error. The rearrangement links TRBV4-1 to TRBJ2-1; 8 nucleotides line up with TRBD2. Germline CDR1 is MGHRA and CDR2 is YSYEKL. This CDR3 contains 16 residues. The CDR3 DNA reads as TGCGCCAGCAGCCAAGGCGGGGGGATGACCTACAATGGGCAGTTCTTC. Amino acids: CASSQGGGMTYNGQFF.

This chain uses TRBV5-1 with TRBJ2-1; tentatively, D is TRBD2 (5 bases). From germline, CDR1 is SGHRS and CDR2 YFSETQ. V lost 4 bases and J lost 8, with 16 bases in between. This CDR3 contains 14 residues. CDR3 region: CASSPGLPGDEQFF. The DNA of the CDR3 is TGCGCCAGCAGCCCCGGACTCCCCGGGGATGAGCAGTTCTTC.

The V gene is TRBV4-3, the J gene TRBJ1-4; D is ambiguous. The CDR3 extends over 16 amino acids. Per germline, CDR1 LGHNA and CDR2 YSLEER. V gave up 4 bases and J gave up 2 bases, with 14 bases separating them. CDR3: CASSLFPRGTNEKLFF. The CDR3 nucleotides are TGCGCCAGCAGCCTTTTTCCCCGCGGGACTAATGAAAAACTGTTTTTT.

V is TRBV4-3 and J is TRBJ1-3; TRBD1 matches at 7 bases. The CDR3 is made up of 15 amino acids. V shed 2 bases and J 3 bases; nucleotides not matched to a gene: 4. Germline-derived CDR1 and CDR2 are LGHNA and YSLEER. In DNA, the CDR3 is TGCGCCAGCAGCCAACAGGGGGTTGATGGAAACACCATATATTTT. Translated, it gives CASSQQGVDGNTIYF.

V and J are TRBV19 and TRBJ2-5, with 11 bases fitting TRBD2. Gene TRBJ2-7 matches the end of the DNA better, so the J call may be wrong. This CDR3 has 18 residues. CDR1 is LNHDA and CDR2 is SQIVND in the germline V gene (reference sequence). The CDR3 sequence: CASSIYLAGGFMWYEQYF. Written as DNA, the CDR3 is TGTGCCAGTAGTATTTATTTAGCGGGAGGGTTTATGTGGTACGAGCAGTACTTC.

The chain joins TRBV7-9 to TRBJ2-2; TRBD1 matches at 7 bases. This CDR3 spans 16 amino acids. The germline CDR1 and CDR2 sequences are SEHNR and FQNEAQ (reference sequence). J gave up 0 bases and V 4 bases, and 5 bases lay outside the gene matches. CDR3 in DNA: TGTGCCAGCAGCTCCTGGGACAGAGCGAACACCGGGGAGCTGTTTTTT. Amino acids: CASSSWDRANTGELFF.

The CDR3 sequence is CASSLDPDSGNTIYF. CDR3 DNA: TGCGCCAGCAGCTTGGACCCAGACTCTGGAAACACCATATATTTT. The chain has TRBV5-1 and TRBJ1-3; D is unresolved. CDR1 is SGHRS and CDR2 is YFSETQ in the germline V gene. The germline V and J ends were trimmed by 0 bases and 0 bases, with 7 bases remaining between them. The CDR3 covers 15 residues.

The rearrangement joins TRBV4-3 to TRBJ2-1; 7 positions agree with TRBD2. Germline CDR1 and CDR2: LGHNA and YSLEER. The V and J ends lost 4 bases and 0 bases, in that order; junction bases with no gene match: 6. The CDR3 loop spans 16 amino acids. The DNA of the CDR3 is TGCGCCAGCAGCCGAGGGGCGGGGGACTCCTACAATGAGCAGTTCTTC. Translated, it gives CASSRGAGDSYNEQFF.

The rearrangement links TRBV7-9 to TRBJ2-7; a possible D gene is TRBD1 (5 bases). The CDR3 contains 15 residues. Trimming stripped 1 base from V and 0 bases from J, with 10 bases between. The germline V gene has CDR1 SEHNR and CDR2 FQNEAQ (reference sequence). The CDR3 here is CASSLETESSYEQYF. Here the CDR3 DNA reads TGTGCCAGCAGCTTAGAGACAGAGAGCTCCTACGAGCAGTACTTC.

The chain couples TRBV5-6 to TRBJ2-7; D gene uncertain. The germline V gene has CDR1 SGHDT and CDR2 YYEEEE. This CDR3 region has 12 residues. V lost 2 bases, J lost 2 bases, and 5 bases lay in between. In DNA form, the CDR3 reads TGTGCCAGCAGCTTCCAAACCTACGAGCAGTACTTC. This encodes CASSFQTYEQYF.

V gene TRBV15 combines with J gene TRBJ2-1; 8 bases line up with TRBD1. This CDR3 has 15 residues. Germline V gene data show CDR1 as LNHNV and CDR2 as YYDKDF (reference sequence). Trimming removed 6 bases from V and 7 bases from J; junction bases left unmatched: 11. CDR3 loop: CATSEPRTGGNEQFF. The CDR3 bases are TGTGCCACCAGTGAACCCCGAACAGGGGGTAATGAGCAGTTCTTC.

The chain recombines TRBV28 with TRBJ2-6; TRBD2 agrees at 7 bases. The CDR3 is made up of 18 amino acids. Per germline, CDR1 MDHEN and CDR2 SYDVKM. J gave up 2 bases and V 2 bases, and 9 bases lay outside the gene matches. The CDR3 sequence: CASSLTGEGLAGANVLTF. For the CDR3, the DNA is TGTGCCAGCAGTTTAACGGGGGAGGGCCTCGCTGGGGCCAACGTCCTGACTTTC.

The J gene is TRBJ1-1, the V gene TRBV15; D call uncertain. The CDR3 runs 13 residues. V lost 4 bases and J lost 1, with 7 bases in between. Germline V gives CDR1 LNHNV, CDR2 YYDKDF (reference sequence). The CDR3 sequence: CATSITENTEAFF. The CDR3 DNA sequence: TGTGCCACCAGCATCACTGAGAACACTGAAGCTTTCTTT.

The J gene is TRBJ2-5, the V gene TRBV5-1; TRBD2 aligns across 8 bases. V lost 4 bases to trimming and J lost 5 bases; unmatched junction nucleotides: 13. The CDR3 totals 16 residues. The germline V gene has CDR1 SGHRS and CDR2 YFSETQ. In nucleotides, the CDR3 is TGCGCCAGCAGCCTAGAAGGGACACCGGGAGGGGAGACCCAGTACTTC. It yields the protein CASSLEGTPGGETQYF. The whole variable domain, filled in from reference TRBV5-1 and TRBJ2-5, reads KAGVTQTPRYLIKTRGQQVTLSCSPISGHRSVSWYQQTPGQGLQFLFEYFSETQRNKGNFPGRFSGRQFSNSRSEMNVSTLELGDSALYLCASSLEGTPGGETQYFGPGTRLLVL.

The gene calls are TRBV18 and TRBJ1-2; D might be TRBD1 (5 bases). The germline V gene encodes CDR1 KGHSH and CDR2 LQKENI. Deletions cut 2 bases from V and 0 bases from J, with 10 bases between. The CDR3 runs to 15 residues. CDR3: CASSPGTQTNYGYTF. The CDR3 coding sequence is TGTGCCAGCTCACCAGGGACTCAAACTAACTATGGCTACACCTTC.

The chain carries TRBV7-2 and TRBJ2-7, with a possible D match to TRBD1 (9 bases). V was pared by 5 bases and J by 7 bases, with 24 bases between. Germline assignment: CDR1 SGHTA and CDR2 FQGNSA. The CDR3 contains 16 residues. In DNA form, the CDR3 reads TGTGCCAGCAGCCCGACCCGGGGGGGGACAGGGAAGGAGCAGTACTTC. This codes for CASSPTRGGTGKEQYF. The full variable domain, its missing parts supplied by reference TRBV7-2 and TRBJ2-7, is GAGVSQSPSNKVTEKGKDVELRCDPISGHTALYWYRQSLGQGLEFLIYFQGNSAPDKSGLPSDRFSAERTGGSVSTLTIQRTQQEDSAVYLCASSPTRGGTGKEQYFGPGTRLTVT.

The CDR3 DNA reads TGTGCCACCAGCAGAGGGGAAGCGGGGGGCCTCTACGAGCAGTACTTC. Protein: CATSRGEAGGLYEQYF. The rearrangement uses TRBV15 and TRBJ2-7; 9 bases are shared with TRBD2. The length of the CDR3 is 16 residues. The germline gives CDR1 LNHNV, CDR2 YYDKDF (reference sequence). The ends lost 1 base at V and 3 bases at J; junction bases unmatched: 7.

The chain has TRBV27 and TRBJ2-2; weak D call: TRBD1 (6 bases). The ends were cut back, 6 bases at V and 0 bases at J, with 11 bases in the middle. CDR3 length: 15 amino acids. Germline values: CDR1 MNHEY, CDR2 SMNVEV (reference sequence). CDR3 sequence: CASRRQATNTGELFF. In DNA form, the CDR3 reads TGTGCCAGCAGACGACAGGCCACGAACACCGGGGAGCTGTTTTTT.